This T cell receptor (beta chain) originates from a study of cytomegalovirus exposure and HLA in healthy donors. Vbeta (60) and Jbeta (13) primers were used in the PCR. Here immunoSEQ multiplex PCR was the method, and the copy in TCRdb shows in-frame clones only, minus some. The table lists approximately 89,000 clones, less than 80% of them singletons. Germline V gene lookup returns CDR1 PRHDT and CDR2 FYEKMQ (reference sequence). This CDR3 region has 18 residues. Trimming took 4 bases from V and 3 from J, leaving 22 bases between them. The sequence was obtained from a male donor in good health and CMV-seronegative. This sequence joins TRBV13 and TRBJ2-1; D is perhaps TRBD2 (7 bases). The material sequenced was PBMCs. The CDR3 coding sequence is TGTGCCAGCAGCTCCCAGACCCGAACAGGGAGGGTCTACAATGAGCAGTTCTTC. This encodes CASSSQTRTGRVYNEQFF.